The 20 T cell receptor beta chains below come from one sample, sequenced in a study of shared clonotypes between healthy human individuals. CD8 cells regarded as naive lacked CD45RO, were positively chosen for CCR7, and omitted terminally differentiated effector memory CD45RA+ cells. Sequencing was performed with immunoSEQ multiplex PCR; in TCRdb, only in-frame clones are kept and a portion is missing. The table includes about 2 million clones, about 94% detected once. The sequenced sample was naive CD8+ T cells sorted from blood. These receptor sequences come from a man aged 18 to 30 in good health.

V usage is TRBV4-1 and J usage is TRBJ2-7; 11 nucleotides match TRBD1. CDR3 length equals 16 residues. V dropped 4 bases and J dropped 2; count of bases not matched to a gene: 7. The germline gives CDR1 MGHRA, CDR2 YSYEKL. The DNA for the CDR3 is TGCGCCAGCAGCCGGACAGGGGGCGCAAACACCTACGAGCAGTACTTC. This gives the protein CASSRTGGANTYEQYF.

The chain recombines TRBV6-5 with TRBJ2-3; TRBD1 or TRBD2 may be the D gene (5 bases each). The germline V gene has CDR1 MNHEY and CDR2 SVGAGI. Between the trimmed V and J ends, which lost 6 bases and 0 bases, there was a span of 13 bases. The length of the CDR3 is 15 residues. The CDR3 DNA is TGTGCCAGCAGACTGGGGACGGCCAGCACAGATACGCAGTATTTT. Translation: CASRLGTASTDTQYF.

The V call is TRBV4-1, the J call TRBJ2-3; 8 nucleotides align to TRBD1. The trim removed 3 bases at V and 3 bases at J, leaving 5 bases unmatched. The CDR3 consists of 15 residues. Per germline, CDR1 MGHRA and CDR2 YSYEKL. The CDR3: CASSHRTGITDTQYF. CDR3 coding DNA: TGCGCCAGCAGCCACAGGACAGGGATTACAGATACGCAGTATTTT.

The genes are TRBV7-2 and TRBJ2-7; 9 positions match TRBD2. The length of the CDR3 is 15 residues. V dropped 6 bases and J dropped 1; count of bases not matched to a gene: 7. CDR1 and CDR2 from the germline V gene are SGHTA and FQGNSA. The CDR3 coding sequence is TGTGCCAGCAGTCTTAGCGGGAGTGTGTCCTACGAGCAGTACTTC. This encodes CASSLSGSVSYEQYF.

The CDR3 spells CASSYSGSEGIQYF. The CDR3 region has the DNA TGTGCCAGCAGTTACTCGGGATCCGAGGGCATTCAGTACTTC. The chain links TRBV6-5 to TRBJ2-4, with a weak D call TRBD2 (5 bases). Germline CDR1 is MNHEY and CDR2 is SVGAGI. The length of the CDR3 is 14 residues. V lost 0 bases and J lost 9, with 12 bases in between.

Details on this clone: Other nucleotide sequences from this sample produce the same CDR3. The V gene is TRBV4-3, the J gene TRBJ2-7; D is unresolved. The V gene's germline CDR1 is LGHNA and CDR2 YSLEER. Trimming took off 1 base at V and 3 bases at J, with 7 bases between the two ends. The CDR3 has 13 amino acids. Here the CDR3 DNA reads TGCGCCAGCAGCCAAGGAGCTGGCTACGAGCAGTACTTC. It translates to CASSQGAGYEQYF.

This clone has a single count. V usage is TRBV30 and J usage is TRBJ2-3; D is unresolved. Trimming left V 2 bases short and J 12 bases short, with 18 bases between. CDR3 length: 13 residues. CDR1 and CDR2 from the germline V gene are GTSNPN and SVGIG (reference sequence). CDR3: CAWSSPLVGLQYF. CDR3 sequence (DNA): TGTGCCTGGAGTTCGCCCCTAGTAGGCCTCCAGTATTTT.

CDR3 sequence reads: CASNLRQSYEQYF. In DNA form, the CDR3 reads TGTGCCAGCAACTTGCGACAGTCCTACGAGCAGTACTTC. The rearrangement links TRBV13 to TRBJ2-7, with D possibly being TRBD1 (5 bases). Germline CDR1 reads PRHDT; CDR2 reads FYEKMQ (reference sequence). The V end was cut by 7 bases, the J end by 1 base, with 11 bases between. This CDR3 has 13 residues.

In DNA, the CDR3 is TGTGCCAGCAGCGTAGGTCAGGGGGGACAGCCCCAGCATTTT. As protein: CASSVGQGGQPQHF. The gene calls are TRBV9 and TRBJ1-5, with 7 nucleotides matching TRBD1. V trimming: 0 bases; J trimming: 7 bases; junction bases outside the gene matches: 4. This CDR3 contains 14 residues. Per germline, CDR1 SGDLS and CDR2 YYNGEE. The variable domain in full, completed from reference TRBV9 and TRBJ1-5, reads DSGVTQTPKHLITATGQRVTLRCSPRSGDLSVYWYQQSLDQGLQFLIQYYNGEERAKGNILERFSAQQFPDLHSELNLSSLELGDSALYFCASSVGQGGQPQHFGDGTRLSIL.

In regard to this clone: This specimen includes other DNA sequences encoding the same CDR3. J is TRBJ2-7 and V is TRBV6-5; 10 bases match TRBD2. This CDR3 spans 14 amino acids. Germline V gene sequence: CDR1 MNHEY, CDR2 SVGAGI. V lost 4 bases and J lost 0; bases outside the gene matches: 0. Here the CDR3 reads CASSSSGSSYEQYF. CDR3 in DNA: TGTGCCAGCAGTTCTAGCGGGAGCTCCTACGAGCAGTACTTC.

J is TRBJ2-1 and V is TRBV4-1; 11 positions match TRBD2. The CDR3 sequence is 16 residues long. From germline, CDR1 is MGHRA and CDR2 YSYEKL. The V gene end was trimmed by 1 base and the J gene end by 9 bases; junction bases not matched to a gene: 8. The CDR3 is CASSQASGGFQGEQFF. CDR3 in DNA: TGCGCCAGCAGCCAAGCTAGCGGGGGGTTCCAGGGTGAGCAGTTCTTC.

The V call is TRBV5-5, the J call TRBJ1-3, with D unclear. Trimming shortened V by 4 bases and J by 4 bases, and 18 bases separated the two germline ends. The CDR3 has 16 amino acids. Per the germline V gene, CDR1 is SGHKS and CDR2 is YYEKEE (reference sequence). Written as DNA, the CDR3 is TGTGCCAGCAGCCGGGAAGGAGAGGCCCTCGGAAACACCATATATTTT. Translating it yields CASSREGEALGNTIYF.

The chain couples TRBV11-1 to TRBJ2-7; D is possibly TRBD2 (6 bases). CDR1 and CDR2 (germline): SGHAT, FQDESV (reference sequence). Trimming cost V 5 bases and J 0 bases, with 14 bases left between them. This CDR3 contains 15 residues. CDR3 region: CASSPRDSNSYEQYF. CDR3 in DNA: TGTGCCAGCAGCCCCCGGGACTCAAACTCCTACGAGCAGTACTTC.

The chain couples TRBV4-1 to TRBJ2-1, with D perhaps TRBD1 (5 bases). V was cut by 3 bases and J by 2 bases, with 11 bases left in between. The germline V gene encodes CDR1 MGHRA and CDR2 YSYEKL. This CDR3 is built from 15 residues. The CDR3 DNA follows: TGCGCCAGCAGCCAGTTGACAGAGCCCTACAATGAGCAGTTCTTC. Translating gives CASSQLTEPYNEQFF.

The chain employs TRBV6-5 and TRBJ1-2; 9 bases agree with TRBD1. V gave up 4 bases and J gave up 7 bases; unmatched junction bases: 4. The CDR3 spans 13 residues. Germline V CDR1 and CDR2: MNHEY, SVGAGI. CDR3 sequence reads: CASSFGQGLGYTF. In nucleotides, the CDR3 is TGTGCCAGCAGTTTCGGACAGGGGCTTGGCTACACCTTC.

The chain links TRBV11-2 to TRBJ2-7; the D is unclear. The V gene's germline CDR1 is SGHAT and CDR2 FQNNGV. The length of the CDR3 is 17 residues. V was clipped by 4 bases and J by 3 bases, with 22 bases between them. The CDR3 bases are TGTGCCAGCAGCTGGGGTCCAGGTGACCCCACTGTCTACGAGCAGTACTTC. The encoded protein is CASSWGPGDPTVYEQYF.

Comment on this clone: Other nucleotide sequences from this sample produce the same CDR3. The CDR3 DNA follows: TGTGCCATCAGTCAGATAGGGGAAAACGAAGCTTTCTTT. As protein: CAISQIGENEAFF. The chain uses TRBV10-3 and TRBJ1-1, with D possibly matching TRBD1 (5 bases). This CDR3 is 13 amino acids long. The germline V gene has CDR1 ENHRY and CDR2 SYGVKD. V lost 5 bases, J lost 8 bases, and 15 bases lay in between.

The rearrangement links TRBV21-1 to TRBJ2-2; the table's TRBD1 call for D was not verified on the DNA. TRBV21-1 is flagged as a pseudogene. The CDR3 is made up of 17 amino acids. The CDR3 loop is CASSSPGTGVGTGELFF. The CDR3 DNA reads TGTGCCAGCAGCTCCCCCGGGACAGGGGTCGGTACCGGGGAGCTGTTTTTT.

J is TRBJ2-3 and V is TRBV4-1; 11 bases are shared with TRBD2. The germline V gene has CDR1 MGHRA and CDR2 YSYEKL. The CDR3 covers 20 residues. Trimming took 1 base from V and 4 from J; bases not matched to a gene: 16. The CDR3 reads CASSQVPLPSGGPDADTQYF. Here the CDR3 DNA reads TGCGCCAGCAGCCAAGTTCCCCTGCCTAGCGGGGGGCCGGATGCAGATACGCAGTATTTT.

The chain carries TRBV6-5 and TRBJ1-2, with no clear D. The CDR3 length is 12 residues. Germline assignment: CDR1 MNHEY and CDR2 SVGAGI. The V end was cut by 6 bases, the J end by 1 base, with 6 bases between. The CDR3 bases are TGTGCCAGCAGCGGAATTAACTATGGCTACACCTTC. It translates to CASSGINYGYTF.